Following are 21 T cell receptor beta chains from one sample sequenced in a study of blood T cells in healthy people across ages. For the second PCR, which ran for 7 to 11 cycles, a sample-barcoded 5' primer and a J-beta primer mix were used. TCRdb redid the calling of the 5' RACE reads with MiXCR, one entry per CDR3 protein. Of over 550,000 distinct CDR3 sequences in the sample, approximately 30% are singletons; the top ten hold approximately 14%. The specimen was blood. These receptors all come from a woman of 80 years or more in good health.

Remarks on this clonotype: A much larger clonotype is one base distant, so this may be a read error. CDR3 bases: TGCAGCGCGGGACAGCCTCGGGGGACCCAGTACTTC. Translation gives CSAGQPRGTQYF. V is TRBV29-1 and J is TRBJ2-7; 7 bases match TRBD1. The J call may be wrong; the DNA end is better matched by TRBJ2-5. There are 12 residues in the CDR3. From germline, CDR1 is SQVTM and CDR2 ANQGSEA.

In its sample, this clonotype was seen once. One junction end does not reproduce the germline sequence, and a read error may be involved. The chain recombines TRBV6-5 with TRBJ2-7, with a weak D call TRBD2 (5 bases). The CDR3 has 13 amino acids. Germline-derived CDR1 and CDR2 are MNHEY and SVGAGI. CDR3 in amino acids: CVSSPPGGSKQYF. Here the CDR3 DNA reads TGTGTCAGCAGCCCGCCCGGCGGGTCCAAGCAGTACTTC.

Points on this clonotype: A read error may explain this, as a much larger clone is one base away. V is TRBV12-3 or TRBV12-4 and J is TRBJ1-1; D is possibly TRBD1 (5 bases). Trimming pared 3 bases from V and 5 bases from J, leaving 16 bases between. The CDR3 loop spans 15 amino acids. This CDR3 is CASSFGGNPATEAFF. The CDR3 DNA follows: TGTGCCAGCAGTTTTGGGGGAAACCCAGCTACTGAAGCTTTCTTT.

This clonotype has a count of ten or more. The chain joins TRBV21-1 to TRBJ1-5; the table's D gene call, TRBD1, was not cross checked with the DNA. TRBV21-1 is a pseudogene segment. The CDR3 runs to 18 residues. The CDR3 DNA reads TGTGCCAGCAGCAGTTCTTCCGTCGGCTGTCTAAACAATCAGCCCCAGCATTTT. This translates into CASSSSSVGCLNNQPQHF.

For this clonotype: A much larger clonotype is one base distant, so this may be a read error. The conserved phenylalanine or tryptophan normally closing the CDR3 is absent here, so this likely arose from a read error. CDR3 amino acids: CASRKKGSYNEQFL. The CDR3 coding sequence is TGTGCCAGTAGGAAGAAGGGCTCCTACAATGAGCAGTTCTTA. This chain uses TRBV19 with TRBJ2-1, with unresolved D. CDR3 length: 14 residues. Trimming took 6 bases from V and 0 from J, leaving 9 bases between them. From germline, CDR1 is LNHDA and CDR2 SQIVND (reference sequence).

This clonotype has just a few counts. J is TRBJ1-2 and V is TRBV3-1; 10 bases map to TRBD1. There are 14 residues in the CDR3. Trimming cost V 3 bases and J 8 bases; bases outside gene matches: 6. Germline lookup yields CDR1 LGHDT and CDR2 YNNKEL (reference sequence). CDR3 amino acids: CASSQGRDRGGYTF. CDR3 coding DNA: TGTGCCAGCAGCCAGGGACGGGACAGGGGAGGCTACACCTTC. The full variable domain, its missing parts supplied by reference TRBV3-1 and TRBJ1-2, is DTAVSQTPKYLVTQMGNDKSIKCEQNLGHDTMYWYKQDSKKFLKIMFSYNNKELIINETVPNRFSPKSPDKAHLNLHINSLELGDSAVYFCASSQGRDRGGYTFGSGTRLTVV.

The chain has TRBV12-3 or TRBV12-4 and TRBJ2-3; 9 bases map to TRBD1. V shed 6 bases and J 11 bases; nucleotides not matched to a gene: 15. The CDR3 totals 15 residues. CDR3 protein: CASSLDRGRTDVQYF. DNA for the CDR3: TGTGCCAGCAGCTTGGACAGGGGAAGAACAGATGTGCAGTATTTT.

The rearrangement uses TRBV5-6 and TRBJ2-5; a weak D match, TRBD1 (6 bases). This CDR3 is built from 15 residues. The V gene lost 4 bases and the J gene lost 5 bases, with 18 bases spanning the gap. Germline V gene sequence: CDR1 SGHDT, CDR2 YYEEEE. CDR3 nucleotide sequence: TGTGCCAGCAGCCCCCTCACCGGGACACATGAGACCCAGTACTTC. Protein: CASSPLTGTHETQYF. The full variable domain, in which reference TRBV5-6 and TRBJ2-5 provide the parts outside the CDR3, is DAGVTQSPTHLIKTRGQQVTLRCSPKSGHDTVSWYQQALGQGPQFIFQYYEEEERQRGNFPDRFSGHQFPNYSSELNVNALLLGDSALYLCASSPLTGTHETQYFGPGTRLLVL.

This clonotype has ten or more counts. The V call is TRBV7-9, the J call TRBJ2-7, with a weak D call TRBD2 (5 bases). The V gene lost 5 bases and the J gene lost 6 bases, with 14 bases spanning the gap. Germline V CDR1 and CDR2: SEHNR, FQNEAQ (reference sequence). This CDR3 has 13 residues. CDR3 loop: CASSGRGILEQYF. In nucleotides, the CDR3 is TGTGCCAGCAGCGGCCGGGGTATTCTCGAGCAGTACTTC.

This clonotype was recorded at least ten times. The chain is built from TRBV11-2 and TRBJ2-5, with no clear D. The CDR3 runs 15 residues. CDR1 is SGHAT, CDR2 FQNNGV, per germline. Trimming left V 0 bases short and J 5 bases short, with 13 bases between. The CDR3 spells CASSLDRRQVETQYF. The CDR3 nucleotides are TGTGCCAGCAGCTTAGATCGACGGCAGGTTGAGACCCAGTACTTC.

This clonotype was counted ten times or more. The genes are TRBV15 and TRBJ1-2, with TRBD1 as a possible D gene (6 bases). Germline V gene data show CDR1 as LNHNV and CDR2 as YYDKDF (reference sequence). V lost 0 bases and J 4 bases, leaving 15 bases between the germline ends. The CDR3 loop spans 16 amino acids. Here the CDR3 reads CATSRDSAGVGYGYTF. The CDR3 DNA reads TGTGCCACCAGCAGAGATTCGGCAGGGGTGGGCTATGGCTACACCTTC. The full variable domain, with the rest looked up from reference TRBV15 and TRBJ1-2, is DAMVIQNPRYQVTQFGKPVTLSCSQTLNHNVMYWYQQKSSQAPKLLFHYYDKDFNNEADTPDNFQSRRPNTSFCFLDIRSPGLGDTAMYLCATSRDSAGVGYGYTFGSGTRLTVV.

The chain is built from TRBV4-2 and TRBJ1-1; 8 bases are a match to TRBD1. CDR3 length equals 16 residues. Germline CDR1 is LGHNA and CDR2 is YNFKEQ. The ends lost 3 bases at V and 1 base at J; junction bases unmatched: 7. CDR3 in amino acids: CASSQNDQGANTEAFF. The CDR3 DNA reads as TGTGCCAGCAGCCAGAACGACCAGGGGGCGAACACTGAAGCTTTCTTT.

This clonotype was seen a single time. The gene calls are TRBV7-2 and TRBJ1-2; tentative D call: TRBD1 (6 bases). Germline CDR1 SGHTA, CDR2 FQGNSA. V was cut by 0 bases and J by 4 bases, with 15 bases left in between. CDR3 length: 16 residues. Here the CDR3 reads CASSLAIGQIPYGYTF. CDR3 sequence (DNA): TGTGCCAGCAGCTTAGCGATTGGACAGATACCCTATGGCTACACCTTC.

There are many counts of this clonotype. The chain uses TRBV2 and TRBJ2-6, with D perhaps TRBD2 (7 bases). The V end lost 6 bases, the J end lost 2 bases, and 14 bases lay between the germline ends. Per germline, CDR1 SNHLY and CDR2 FYNNEI. This CDR3 has 16 amino acids. This CDR3 reads CASSGGPGAGANVLTF. In DNA, the CDR3 is TGTGCCAGCAGCGGGGGGCCAGGGGCTGGGGCCAACGTCCTGACTTTC.

As regards this clonotype: A much larger clone lies one base from this, so it may be a read error. The chain links TRBV6-1 to TRBJ2-1; 12 nucleotides line up with TRBD2. Germline V gene data show CDR1 as MNHNS and CDR2 as SASEGT. CDR3 length: 14 residues. The CDR3 sequence: CVSSLAGGRGEQFF. For the CDR3, the DNA is TGTGTCAGCAGTCTAGCGGGGGGGCGCGGTGAGCAGTTCTTC.

Many counts were recorded for this clonotype. The CDR3, as DNA: TGTGCCAGCAGCTTAGCGGGAAGGGGCCGGGGGACCCAGTACTTC. Its protein is CASSLAGRGRGTQYF. V is TRBV7-2 and J is TRBJ2-5; TRBD1 or TRBD2 may be the D gene (5 bases each). Trimming left V 0 bases short and J 7 bases short, with 15 bases between. The germline CDR1 and CDR2 sequences are SGHTA and FQGNSA. CDR3 length equals 15 residues. The variable domain in full, with the rest retrieved from reference TRBV7-2 and TRBJ2-5, is GAGVSQSPSNKVTEKGKDVELRCDPISGHTALYWYRQSLGQGLEFLIYFQGNSAPDKSGLPSDRFSAERTGGSVSTLTIQRTQQEDSAVYLCASSLAGRGRGTQYFGPGTRLLVL.

This clonotype has ten or more counts. The chain combines TRBV15 with TRBJ2-3; tentatively, D is TRBD1 (5 bases). The V end was cut by 8 bases, the J end by 1 base, with 10 bases between. CDR1 is LNHNV and CDR2 is YYDKDF in the germline V gene (reference sequence). The CDR3 is 13 amino acids. The CDR3 spells CATSLRGTDTQYF. Written as DNA, the CDR3 is TGTGCCACCTCGCTCAGGGGCACAGATACGCAGTATTTT.

This clonotype was observed at least ten times. The CDR3 spells CSARDPASGGTDTQYF. The CDR3 coding sequence is TGCAGTGCTAGAGATCCCGCTAGCGGGGGCACAGATACGCAGTATTTT. This chain joins TRBV20-1 and TRBJ2-3, with 9 bases aligning to TRBD2. After removal of 0 bases from V and 1 base from J, the junction contained 5 bases not matched to a gene. Germline V gives CDR1 DFQATT, CDR2 SNEGSKA (reference sequence). This CDR3 is 16 amino acids long.

In regard to this clonotype: No conserved phenylalanine or tryptophan is present at the end of the CDR3, so a read error is the likely explanation. The J gene is TRBJ2-3, the V gene TRBV6-1; 8 nucleotides align to TRBD2. Germline trimming cut 4 bases from V and 11 bases from J; bases unmatched to any gene: 17. In germline, CDR1 is MNHNS, CDR2 SASEGT. The CDR3 sequence is 16 residues long. In DNA form, the CDR3 reads TGTGCCAGCAGTGCCCTCATCGGGGGGGCCACCGATGGGCAGTATTGT. Residues: CASSALIGGATDGQYC.

This clonotype came up many times. V and J are TRBV4-2 and TRBJ2-5; 10 bases line up with TRBD2. Germline-derived CDR1 and CDR2 are LGHNA and YNFKEQ. Trimming took 1 base from V and 5 from J; bases not matched to a gene: 10. The CDR3 runs 17 residues. In DNA form, the CDR3 reads TGTGCCAGCAGCCAAGTAGGGCCCGAGGGACTAGCGGAGACCCAGTACTTC. Amino acids: CASSQVGPEGLAETQYF.

On this clonotype itself: Since a much larger clone is just one base distant, this may be a read error. The chain joins TRBV30 to TRBJ2-1; the D is unclear. The end of the DNA is better explained by TRBJ2-7, so the J call may be wrong. CDR1 GTSNPN and CDR2 SVGIG come from the germline V gene (reference sequence). The CDR3 has 14 amino acids. The CDR3 DNA sequence: TGTGCCTGGAGTCGCATTAGCTCCTACAATGAGCAGTACTTC. It specifies CAWSRISSYNEQYF.